Below are 23 T cell receptor beta chains sequenced from a single sample in a study of CD8+CD57+ T cells in acquired aplastic anemia. All patients picked for sequencing had shown, by flow cytometry, an expansion of CD8+CD57+ cells. CDR3 and TCR beta VDJ profiling relied on genomic DNA as the template. In TCRdb, the reads were re-called with MiXCR into one record per CDR3 protein. Of roughly 250,000 distinct CDR3 sequences in the sample, 70% to 85% were seen once. The material sequenced was sorted CD4+, CD8+, or CD8+CD57+ T cells (not recorded which) from PBMCs. All receptors come from a human donor with aplastic anemia.

Note on this clonotype: The CDR3 ends on some other residue instead of the conserved phenylalanine or tryptophan, so this is likely a read error. No DNA is shown, since the ends of the CDR3 on it are uncertain; the CDR3 is the one TCRdb lists. The chain employs TRBV9 and TRBJ2-3. The germline CDR1 and CDR2 sequences are SGDLS and YYNGEE. The CDR3 numbers 13 amino acids, ends counted. The CDR3: CASGNGSAATQFV.

This chain connects TRBV7-8 to TRBJ2-5; D not resolved. Per the germline V gene, CDR1 is SGHVS and CDR2 is FQNEAQ. The CDR3 is 14 residues long. V lost 5 bases, J lost 0 bases, and 10 bases lay in between. CDR3 in amino acids: CASSREPDQETQYF. CDR3 nucleotides: TGTGCCAGCAGCAGAGAGCCAGACCAAGAGACCCAGTACTTC. The whole variable domain, remainder taken from reference TRBV7-8 and TRBJ2-5, is GAGVSQSPRYKVAKRGQDVALRCDPISGHVSLFWYQQALGQGPEFLTYFQNEAQLDKSGLPSDRFFAERPEGSVSTLKIQRTQQEDSAVYLCASSREPDQETQYFGPGTRLLVL.

This chain connects TRBV7-8 to TRBJ1-2; D may be TRBD1 (6 bases). The CDR3 has 16 amino acids. Per the germline V gene, CDR1 is SGHVS and CDR2 is FQNEAQ. The V gene lost 3 bases and the J gene lost 10 bases, with 24 bases spanning the gap. CDR3 sequence reads: CASSLGGGGYNSPYTF. The CDR3, as DNA: TGTGCCAGCAGCTTGGGGGGGGGCGGCTATAATTCACCCTACACCTTC.

This clonotype was detected only once. The rearrangement joins TRBV7-9 to TRBJ1-1; the D gene is possibly TRBD1 (6 bases). Germline V CDR1 and CDR2: SEHNR, FQNEAQ (reference sequence). The CDR3 sequence is 15 residues long. The ends were cut back, 5 bases at V and 13 bases at J, with 26 bases in the middle. The CDR3 DNA sequence: TGTGCCAGCAGCCTATCAGGCGGGGCCCGGGACAAGTATTTCTTT. Residues: CASSLSGGARDKYFF.

This chain links TRBV2 with TRBJ1-2; TRBD1 is a possible D gene (5 bases). Per germline, CDR1 SNHLY and CDR2 FYNNEI. V lost 3 bases and J 4 bases, leaving 9 bases between the germline ends. The CDR3 is 13 amino acids. CDR3 bases: TGTGCCAGCAGTGATCGGGACCTCTATGGCTACACCTTC. Amino acids: CASSDRDLYGYTF.

Concerning this clonotype: Relative to the germline gene, one junction end is altered; a read error may explain this. The chain employs TRBV7-8 and TRBJ2-3; tentative D call: TRBD2 (6 bases). CDR3 length equals 13 residues. The germline gives CDR1 SGHVS, CDR2 FQNEAQ. The CDR3 protein is CASGDGGRHTQQF. As DNA, the CDR3 is TGTGCCAGCGGGGACGGGGGAAGACATACGCAGCAGTTT.

The chain uses TRBV7-8 and TRBJ2-1; perhaps TRBD2 as D (5 bases). V lost 2 bases, J lost 10 bases, and 21 bases lay in between. Germline CDR1 reads SGHVS; CDR2 reads FQNEAQ. The CDR3 covers 16 residues. Here the CDR3 DNA reads TGTGCCAGCAGCTTACCGAGAAGCGGCGAGAGCGAGGAGCAGTTCTTC. It encodes CASSLPRSGESEEQFF.

As concerns this clonotype: An end of the junction differs from the germline gene, which may be a read error. This chain links TRBV9 with TRBJ2-7; TRBD2 aligns across 7 bases. The germline V gene encodes CDR1 SGDLS and CDR2 YYNGEE. There are 14 residues in the CDR3. The CDR3: CASSEVAGNTGELF. CDR3 sequence (DNA): TGTGCCAGCAGCGAAGTAGCGGGTAACACCGGGGAGCTCTTC.

The chain uses TRBV11-3 and TRBJ1-1, with 7 bases lining up with TRBD1. Losses at the gene ends were 0 bases for V and 5 bases for J; bases not matched to a gene: 9. Germline assignment: CDR1 SGHNT and CDR2 YENEEA. This CDR3 has 16 residues. This CDR3 reads CASSLDLTGPRTEAFF. The CDR3, as DNA: TGTGCCAGCAGCTTAGATCTGACAGGGCCGAGGACTGAAGCTTTCTTT.

This clonotype was counted between two and nine times. V is TRBV9 and J is TRBJ1-2, with TRBD1 identical over 7 bases. Germline assignment: CDR1 SGDLS and CDR2 YYNGEE. The V segment lost 3 bases and the J segment 2 bases; nucleotides outside the gene matches: 4. This CDR3 is built from 14 residues. The CDR3 DNA reads as TGTGCCAGCAGCGGACAGGGACGAAACTATGGCTACACCTTC. Translation gives CASSGQGRNYGYTF.

This clonotype was observed many times. The genes are TRBV20-1 and TRBJ2-3, with D perhaps TRBD1 or TRBD2 (5 bases each). Per germline, CDR1 DFQATT and CDR2 SNEGSKA (reference sequence). There are 16 residues in the CDR3. Between the trimmed V and J ends, which lost 6 bases and 2 bases, there was a span of 21 bases. The CDR3: CSASSWGRKNTDTQYF. The CDR3 DNA is TGCAGTGCCAGTAGTTGGGGACGCAAGAACACAGATACGCAGTATTTT.

On this clonotype: Compared with germline, one end of the junction differs, possibly owing to a read error. The CDR3 loop reads CASSIQRRGGNDEQFF. For the CDR3, the DNA is TGTGCCAGCAGCATTCAAAGACGCGGGGGGAACGATGAGCAGTTCTTC. V gene TRBV15 combines with J gene TRBJ2-1; the match to TRBD2 covers 8 bases. Germline V CDR1 and CDR2: LNHNV, YYDKDF (reference sequence). This CDR3 contains 16 residues.

Details on this clonotype: One junction end does not reproduce the germline sequence, and a read error may be involved. V and J are TRBV7-8 and TRBJ2-3; D is perhaps TRBD1 or TRBD2 (6 bases each). The CDR3 runs to 13 residues. Looked up from germline, CDR1 is SGHVS and CDR2 is FQNEAQ. CDR3 nucleotides: TGTGCCAGCGGGGACGGGGGCACAGCCACGACGCAGTTT. This codes for CASGDGGTATTQF.

A word on this clonotype: At one boundary the junction diverges from the germline segment, which might be a read error. This sequence joins TRBV7-8 and TRBJ2-3, with D perhaps matching TRBD2 (6 bases). The germline CDR1 and CDR2 sequences are SGHVS and FQNEAQ. CDR3 size: 13 residues. CDR3 nucleotide sequence: TGTGCCAGCAGCGAAGCGGGCGGTCATACGCAGCAGTTT. Translation gives CASSEAGGHTQQF.

With regard to this clonotype: The junction departs from germline at one end; a sequencing error may be responsible. This chain uses TRBV7-9 with TRBJ2-1; D may be TRBD1 (8 bases). This CDR3 is 13 amino acids long. Per germline, CDR1 SEHNR and CDR2 FQNEAQ (reference sequence). The CDR3 DNA reads TGTGCCAGACAGGGGGGGAGGGAGACCCAGTACTTCTGG. Protein sequence: CARQGGRETQYFW.

In regard to this clonotype: The final CDR3 position lacks the conserved phenylalanine or tryptophan, pointing to a likely read error. Because the CDR3's place on the DNA is in doubt, the DNA is left out and the CDR3 is given as listed by TCRdb. The CDR3 sequence is CASGGGGTDTQYFSP. The chain carries TRBV2 and TRBJ1-2; the table's D call of TRBD1 was not tested on the DNA. The CDR3 contains 15 residues when both ends are counted. The germline gives CDR1 SNHLY, CDR2 FYNNEI.

V and J are TRBV24-1 and TRBJ2-3, with D tentatively TRBD1 (6 bases). CDR1 KGHDR and CDR2 SFDVKD come from the germline V gene. CDR3 size: 13 residues. The V end was cut by 9 bases, the J end by 14 bases, with 23 bases between. The CDR3 region is CATLAGDTDALYF. CDR3 DNA sequence: TGTGCCACCTTGGCCGGGGACACAGATGCGCTGTATTTT.

The chain joins TRBV7-9 to TRBJ2-1, with D maybe TRBD2 (6 bases). The CDR3 covers 16 residues. The V gene's germline CDR1 is SEHNR and CDR2 FQNEAQ (reference sequence). Deletions cut 11 bases from V and 13 bases from J, with 33 bases between. The CDR3 DNA reads as TGTGCCTACGAGGTAGCGGCGTACCAAGAGACCGATTACCAGTTCTTC. The encoded protein is CAYEVAAYQETDYQFF.

This clonotype was picked up many times. The V and J genes are TRBV6-5 and TRBJ2-1; D could derive from TRBD1 or TRBD2 (6 bases each). This CDR3 is built from 17 residues. V was shortened by 2 bases and J by 8 bases, with 22 bases between the two germline ends. Germline assignment: CDR1 MNHEY and CDR2 SVGAGI. DNA for the CDR3: TGTGCCAGCAGTTACCTGGGGGGCGGAAACGGTCAGGATGAGCAGTTCTTC. As protein: CASSYLGGGNGQDEQFF.

This chain joins TRBV11-3 and TRBJ2-3, with a tentative D call TRBD1 (6 bases). The CDR3 has 15 amino acids. Trimming left V 0 bases short and J 1 base short, with 8 bases between. Germline V gene data show CDR1 as SGHNT and CDR2 as YENEEA. CDR3 in DNA: TGTGCCAGCAGCTTAGATCGGACAGGCACAGATACGCAGTATTTT. Translating it yields CASSLDRTGTDTQYF.

The chain's CDR3 is CASRDRGDTQYF. As DNA, the CDR3 is TGTGCCAGCAGGGACAGGGGCGATACGCAGTATTTT. This chain uses TRBV2 with TRBJ2-3, with TRBD1 matching 9 bases. With V trimmed by 6 bases and J by 6 bases, 1 base remained unmatched. Looked up from germline, CDR1 is SNHLY and CDR2 is FYNNEI. The CDR3 consists of 12 residues.

The chain uses TRBV7-8 and TRBJ1-6; perhaps TRBD1 as D (5 bases). Germline CDR1 and CDR2: SGHVS and FQNEAQ. This CDR3 is 16 amino acids long. V was clipped by 3 bases and J by 13 bases, with 22 bases between them. CDR3 nucleotides: TGTGCCAGCAGCTTGGGGGAGGGCGCCTATACGCAGCCCCTCCACTTT. It encodes CASSLGEGAYTQPLHF.

This chain joins TRBV2 and TRBJ2-1; 7 nucleotides match TRBD1. This CDR3 has 16 residues. J was trimmed by 12 bases and V by 6 bases; bases with no gene match: 20. The germline V gene has CDR1 SNHLY and CDR2 FYNNEI. CDR3 in DNA: TGTGCCAGCAGCTTTGAACGGAGAGGGGACAGCGATGCGCAGTTCTTC. Translation gives CASSFERRGDSDAQFF.